What follows are 14 T cell receptor beta chains derived from one specimen sequenced in a study of T cells in Graves' hyperthyroidism and ophthalmopathy. RNA transcripts yielded amplified TCR beta CDR3 regions. With the HTBI primer set, the TCR CDR3 went through a first round of RT-PCR. TCRdb redid the calling of the multiplex PCR reads with MiXCR, one entry per CDR3 protein. This sample has some 500,000 distinct CDR3 sequences, with 16% found just once. Sequencing used blood. These receptors all stem from a woman aged 25 to 39 with Graves' ophthalmopathy.

This clonotype was recorded many times. This chain uses TRBV7-2 with TRBJ2-1; TRBD2 is a possible D gene (7 bases). The CDR3 loop spans 15 amino acids. Germline V gene sequence: CDR1 SGHTA, CDR2 FQGNSA. Trimming cost V 5 bases and J 10 bases, with 21 bases left between them. DNA of the CDR3: TGTGCCAGCAGCCGCGAGAGGAGGGGGGAGGGAGAGCAGTTCTTC. Residues: CASSRERRGEGEQFF.

The chain combines TRBV19 with TRBJ2-7, with D possibly matching TRBD2 (5 bases). Germline CDR1 reads LNHDA; CDR2 reads SQIVND (reference sequence). V lost 5 bases and J 1 base, leaving 21 bases between the germline ends. The CDR3 runs to 17 residues. The chain's CDR3 is CASSFQATSGPSYEQYF. The CDR3 bases are TGTGCCAGTAGTTTCCAGGCTACTAGTGGACCTTCCTACGAGCAGTACTTC.

This clonotype was seen ten or more times. The genes are TRBV6-1 and TRBJ2-5; possibly TRBD1 for D (5 bases). This CDR3 comprises 14 residues. The V end lost 4 bases, the J end lost 1 base, and 10 bases lay between the germline ends. Germline V lookup: CDR1 MNHNS, CDR2 SASEGT. The CDR3, as DNA: TGTGCCAGCAGTGGATGGGGCAGCCAAGAGACCCAGTACTTC. It specifies CASSGWGSQETQYF.

This clonotype was found many times. The chain couples TRBV10-3 to TRBJ1-1; D not resolved. The CDR3 extends over 14 amino acids. The ends were cut back, 3 bases at V and 0 bases at J, with 8 bases in the middle. The germline V gene has CDR1 ENHRY and CDR2 SYGVKD. The CDR3 here is CAISDGVLNTEAFF. DNA of the CDR3: TGTGCCATCAGTGACGGGGTCCTGAACACTGAAGCTTTCTTT.

This clonotype was detected ten times or more. The chain has TRBV6-1 and TRBJ2-1, with TRBD2 matching 7 bases. V trimming: 6 bases; J trimming: 6 bases; junction bases outside the gene matches: 14. This CDR3 comprises 16 residues. The V gene's germline CDR1 is MNHNS and CDR2 SASEGT. The CDR3, as DNA: TGTGCCAGCAGGGGTCTGCTGGCGGGAGACGGCAATGAGCAGTTCTTC. Translated: CASRGLLAGDGNEQFF.

This clonotype occurred many times. The chain joins TRBV29-1 to TRBJ2-1; 8 bases are a match to TRBD2. V was pared by 3 bases and J by 9 bases, with 13 bases of the junction left unmatched. CDR1 and CDR2 from the germline V gene are SQVTM and ANQGSEA. The CDR3 consists of 15 residues. In nucleotides, the CDR3 is TGCAGCGTTGACCTAAGCGGGAGCGCGGCTGGTGAGCAGTTCTTC. As protein: CSVDLSGSAAGEQFF.

Ten or more counts support this clonotype. This chain connects TRBV15 to TRBJ1-5, with D perhaps matching TRBD1 (5 bases). Germline V CDR1 and CDR2: LNHNV, YYDKDF (reference sequence). The CDR3 totals 16 residues. V was shortened by 0 bases and J by 1 base, with 10 bases between the two germline ends. Here the CDR3 DNA reads TGTGCCACCAGCAGAGAATACGGGGCGAGCAATCAGCCCCAGCATTTT. This gives the protein CATSREYGASNQPQHF.

This clonotype showed up many times. The chain employs TRBV6-2 or TRBV6-3 and TRBJ2-7; tentatively, D is TRBD2 (5 bases). The V gene lost 2 bases and the J gene lost 3 bases, with 8 bases spanning the gap. Germline CDR1 reads MNHEY; CDR2 reads SVGEGT. The length of the CDR3 is 13 residues. CDR3 DNA: TGTGCCAGCAGTTACGGACTGAACTACGAGCAGTACTTC. It specifies CASSYGLNYEQYF.

This clonotype was seen at least ten times. The rearrangement links TRBV7-8 to TRBJ1-5; D may be TRBD1 (6 bases). There are 16 residues in the CDR3. Germline assignment: CDR1 SGHVS and CDR2 FQNEAQ. The germline V and J ends were trimmed by 7 bases and 6 bases, with 22 bases remaining between them. CDR3 sequence reads: CASTTNRAGASQPQHF. CDR3 coding DNA: TGTGCCAGCACCACAAACCGGGCAGGGGCAAGTCAGCCCCAGCATTTT.

This clonotype was detected ten times or more. This chain uses TRBV24-1 with TRBJ2-7, with a possible D match to TRBD1 (6 bases). The V and J ends lost 2 bases and 6 bases respectively, with 16 bases between them. CDR3 length: 15 amino acids. Germline values: CDR1 KGHDR, CDR2 SFDVKD. The chain's CDR3 is CATSDSSGTKSEQYF. For the CDR3, the DNA is TGTGCCACCAGTGATTCTTCCGGGACAAAAAGCGAGCAGTACTTC.

This clonotype was recorded at least ten times. The rearrangement joins TRBV27 to TRBJ2-3, with a weak D call TRBD1 (5 bases). Germline V gene lookup returns CDR1 MNHEY and CDR2 SMNVEV (reference sequence). Trimming took 2 bases from V and 5 from J, leaving 14 bases between them. This CDR3 is built from 15 residues. The CDR3 nucleotides are TGTGCCAGCAGTTTAACGGGCCGAAGGGGAGATACGCAGTATTTT. Translating gives CASSLTGRRGDTQYF.

This clonotype came up many times. The chain has TRBV11-1 and TRBJ2-1; possibly TRBD2 for D (6 bases). V lost 9 bases, J lost 9 bases, and 15 bases lay in between. Germline assignment: CDR1 SGHAT and CDR2 FQDESV (reference sequence). The CDR3 runs to 12 residues. CDR3: CASLGPGGEQFF. The CDR3 coding sequence is TGTGCCAGTTTAGGGCCCGGGGGTGAGCAGTTCTTC. The full variable domain, its missing parts supplied by reference TRBV11-1 and TRBJ2-1, is EAEVAQSPRYKITEKSQAVAFWCDPISGHATLYWYRQILGQGPELLVQFQDESVVDDSQLPKDRFSAERLKGVDSTLKIQPAELGDSAMYLCASLGPGGEQFFGPGTRLTVL.

The V gene is TRBV10-1, the J gene TRBJ2-7; D unclear. Germline assignment: CDR1 WNHNN and CDR2 SYGVQD (reference sequence). This CDR3 is built from 16 residues. Trimming removed 0 bases at V and 1 base at J, with 13 bases between. CDR3 DNA sequence: TGCGCCAGCAGTGAGTCTCGGCAGCGTCCATCCTACGAGCAGTACTTC. Its protein product is CASSESRQRPSYEQYF.

The chain employs TRBV29-1 and TRBJ2-6; tentative D call: TRBD2 (6 bases). Trimming shortened V by 7 bases and J by 4 bases, and 14 bases separated the two germline ends. Germline loops: CDR1 SQVTM, CDR2 ANQGSEA. This CDR3 has 14 residues. For the CDR3, the DNA is TGCAGCGCTGACGGGGGAACCGGGGCCAACGTCCTGACTTTC. Protein sequence: CSADGGTGANVLTF.